This T cell receptor beta chain derives from a study of T cells in Graves' hyperthyroidism and ophthalmopathy. Study-level background: Peripheral blood was collected at initial diagnosis, before any treatment.

The trim removed 4 bases at V and 3 bases at J, leaving 5 bases unmatched. Germline V gene sequence: CDR1 DFQATT, CDR2 SNEGSKA (reference sequence). The CDR3 sequence is 14 residues long. The study, taken as a whole, reports: Most thyroid clonotypes expanded above 0.001 appeared in blood too.

Patients having uncontrolled infection, another autoimmune disease, pregnancy or lactation were not included. The PBMCs were taken from roughly 9.3 ml of fresh peripheral blood. It was RNA transcripts that yielded the amplified TCR beta CDR3 regions. In the first-round RT-PCR of the TCR CDR3, the HTBI primer set was used. TCRdb reanalysed the multiplex PCR reads using MiXCR and keeps one entry per CDR3 protein. Of 450,000 to 600,000 distinct CDR3 sequences in the sample, about 20% are singletons; the top ten hold 47%. As for this clonotype: As yet, its antigen is unknown.

The chain couples TRBV20-1 to TRBJ2-7, with TRBD1 matching over 11 bases. The sequence derives from a man aged 35 to 55 with Graves' ophthalmopathy. The material sequenced was blood. The CDR3 DNA follows: TGCAGTGCTATTGGGGACAGGGGGGTCTACGAGCAGTACTTC. It codes for CSAIGDRGVYEQYF.